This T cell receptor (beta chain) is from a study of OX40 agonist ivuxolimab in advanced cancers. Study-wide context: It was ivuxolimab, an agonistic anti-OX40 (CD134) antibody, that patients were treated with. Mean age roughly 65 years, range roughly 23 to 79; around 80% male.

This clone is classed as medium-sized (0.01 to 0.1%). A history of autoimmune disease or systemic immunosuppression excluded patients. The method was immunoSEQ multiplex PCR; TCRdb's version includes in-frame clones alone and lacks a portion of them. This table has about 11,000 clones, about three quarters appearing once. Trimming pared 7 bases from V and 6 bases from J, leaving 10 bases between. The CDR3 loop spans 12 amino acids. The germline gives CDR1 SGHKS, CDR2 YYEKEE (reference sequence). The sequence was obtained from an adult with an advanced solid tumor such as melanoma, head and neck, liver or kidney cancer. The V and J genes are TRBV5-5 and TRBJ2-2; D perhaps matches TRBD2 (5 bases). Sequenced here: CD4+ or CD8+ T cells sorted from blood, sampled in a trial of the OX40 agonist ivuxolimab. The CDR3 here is CASGSEAGELFF. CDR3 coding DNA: TGTGCCAGCGGCTCGGAGGCCGGGGAGCTGTTTTTT.